This passage covers 27 T cell receptor beta chains from one sample sequenced in a study of cytomegalovirus exposure and HLA in healthy donors. Sequencing was performed with immunoSEQ multiplex PCR; in TCRdb, only in-frame clones are kept and a portion is missing. Here the sample spans about 330,000 clones, about nine tenths being singletons. Sequenced: PBMCs. These receptors were collected from a woman aged 30 to 39 in good health and CMV-seropositive.

This chain connects TRBV27 to TRBJ2-7; D not resolved. Trimming stripped 0 bases from V and 6 bases from J, with 9 bases between. CDR1 is MNHEY and CDR2 is SMNVEV in the germline V gene (reference sequence). The CDR3 runs to 13 residues. CDR3 in amino acids: CASSLSHMREQYF. DNA for the CDR3: TGTGCCAGCAGTTTATCCCATATGCGCGAGCAGTACTTC.

This chain joins TRBV21-1 and TRBJ2-7. TRBV21-1 is shown as a pseudogene. This CDR3 contains 15 residues. CDR3 sequence (DNA): TGTGCCAGCAGCAAAGTGGCCAGGGAGAACTACGAGCAGTACTTC. It is translated as CASSKVARENYEQYF.

The chain joins TRBV7-3 to TRBJ2-1, with 12 bases that match TRBD1. The CDR3 loop spans 15 amino acids. CDR1 SGHTA and CDR2 FQGTGA come from the germline V gene. J was trimmed by 10 bases and V by 6 bases; bases with no gene match: 10. The CDR3 region is CASSRDGTGGREQFF. The CDR3 nucleotides are TGTGCCAGCAGTCGAGACGGGACAGGGGGCCGGGAGCAGTTCTTC.

CDR3: CSVEGSILNTEAFF. The CDR3 DNA follows: TGCAGCGTCGAGGGGTCAATCTTGAACACTGAAGCTTTCTTT. The chain couples TRBV29-1 to TRBJ1-1; a possible D gene is TRBD1 (5 bases). Trimming stripped 6 bases from V and 0 bases from J, with 14 bases between. The length of the CDR3 is 14 residues. Germline V gives CDR1 SQVTM, CDR2 ANQGSEA.

Only a few counts were recorded for this clone. V and J are TRBV5-1 and TRBJ1-6; TRBD1 agrees at 7 bases. The length of the CDR3 is 16 residues. Germline V lookup: CDR1 SGHRS, CDR2 YFSETQ. The V and J ends lost 4 bases and 6 bases, in that order; junction bases with no gene match: 10. CDR3 DNA sequence: TGCGCCAGCAGCGACGGACAGGCCCTTGGTAATTCACCCCTCCACTTT. It is translated as CASSDGQALGNSPLHF.

V is TRBV6-4 and J is TRBJ2-1; 8 bases fit TRBD1. The CDR3 is made up of 14 amino acids. CDR1 and CDR2 (germline): MRHNA, SNTAGT. J was trimmed by 7 bases and V by 1 base; bases with no gene match: 3. The CDR3 protein is CASSDWTGNNEQFF. The CDR3 DNA follows: TGTGCCAGCAGTGACTGGACAGGGAATAATGAGCAGTTCTTC.

The rearrangement uses TRBV7-2 and TRBJ2-1; TRBD2 matches at 10 bases. Germline lookup yields CDR1 SGHTA and CDR2 FQGNSA. This CDR3 region has 18 residues. With 5 bases clipped from V and 5 bases from J, the junction kept 15 bases outside the gene matches. The CDR3 here is CASSLVAGGRVLNNEQFF. The CDR3 bases are TGTGCCAGCAGCCTAGTAGCGGGAGGCCGTGTATTGAACAATGAGCAGTTCTTC.

The V and J genes are TRBV30 and TRBJ2-3; no clear D gene. The V and J ends lost 4 bases and 4 bases respectively, with 12 bases between them. The germline V gene encodes CDR1 GTSNPN and CDR2 SVGIG (reference sequence). The CDR3 length is 13 residues. The CDR3, as DNA: TGTGCCTGGACCCCCCCGTCCCCAGATACGCAGTATTTT. Its translation: CAWTPPSPDTQYF.

This chain uses TRBV27 with TRBJ2-6; D is unresolved. The CDR3 is made up of 13 amino acids. The ends were cut back, 6 bases at V and 0 bases at J, with 3 bases in the middle. The germline V gene has CDR1 MNHEY and CDR2 SMNVEV (reference sequence). Here the CDR3 DNA reads TGTGCCAGCAGGCCCTCTGGGGCCAACGTCCTGACTTTC. It encodes CASRPSGANVLTF.

V gene TRBV11-1 combines with J gene TRBJ2-1, with D tentatively TRBD2 (6 bases). Germline values: CDR1 SGHAT, CDR2 FQDESV (reference sequence). V was clipped by 5 bases and J by 9 bases, with 8 bases between them. The CDR3 consists of 11 residues. CDR3 in DNA: TGTGCCAGCAGCAGGACTACTGAGCAGTTCTTC. Translation gives CASSRTTEQFF.

This clone was seen a single time. CDR3 in amino acids: CASYKSQGASHYEQYF. The CDR3, as DNA: TGTGCCAGCTATAAGTCACAGGGGGCGTCCCACTACGAGCAGTACTTC. V and J are TRBV28 and TRBJ2-7; 9 bases match TRBD1. The trim removed 8 bases at V and 3 bases at J, leaving 14 bases unmatched. Germline V CDR1 and CDR2: MDHEN, SYDVKM. The CDR3 runs to 16 residues.

The chain recombines TRBV25-1 with TRBJ2-5; 8 positions agree with TRBD2. V was clipped by 9 bases and J by 3 bases; unmatched bases: 0. The CDR3 spans 11 residues. From germline, CDR1 is MGHDK and CDR2 SYGVNS. CDR3 nucleotides: TGTGCCAGACTAGCGGAAGAGACCCAGTACTTC. Its translation is CARLAEETQYF.

The chain carries TRBV5-6 and TRBJ1-1, with TRBD1 as a possible D gene (5 bases). The CDR3 is made up of 14 amino acids. The V and J ends lost 3 bases and 11 bases respectively, with 20 bases between them. CDR1 is SGHDT, CDR2 YYEEEE, per germline. For the CDR3, the DNA is TGTGCCAGCAGCTGGGGCAGCATCTCCCCTGGGGCTTTCTTT. This sequence encodes CASSWGSISPGAFF.

This chain connects TRBV5-1 to TRBJ2-3; 9 bases are shared with TRBD2. The CDR3 totals 15 residues. V was pared by 4 bases and J by 1 base, with 4 bases of the junction left unmatched. Germline V CDR1 and CDR2: SGHRS, YFSETQ. The CDR3 here is CASSLAGTRTDTQYF. In DNA form, the CDR3 reads TGCGCCAGCAGCCTAGCGGGAACACGCACAGATACGCAGTATTTT.

This sequence joins TRBV19 and TRBJ1-1, with no clear D. Germline V lookup: CDR1 LNHDA, CDR2 SQIVND (reference sequence). V gave up 6 bases and J gave up 0 bases, with 14 bases separating them. This CDR3 is built from 15 residues. As DNA, the CDR3 is TGTGCCAGTAGGGCTCATTCTGGTTTGAACACTGAAGCTTTCTTT. Translated, it gives CASRAHSGLNTEAFF.

The chain is built from TRBV5-1 and TRBJ2-1; tentative D call: TRBD1 (5 bases). The V end was cut by 0 bases, the J end by 1 base, with 8 bases between. CDR3 length: 15 amino acids. Looked up from germline, CDR1 is SGHRS and CDR2 is YFSETQ. CDR3 residues: CASSLVRDSYNEQFF. CDR3 sequence (DNA): TGCGCCAGCAGCTTGGTCAGGGATTCCTACAATGAGCAGTTCTTC. The complete variable domain, with remaining parts taken from reference TRBV5-1 and TRBJ2-1, reads KAGVTQTPRYLIKTRGQQVTLSCSPISGHRSVSWYQQTPGQGLQFLFEYFSETQRNKGNFPGRFSGRQFSNSRSEMNVSTLELGDSALYLCASSLVRDSYNEQFFGPGTRLTVL.

With regard to this clone: The junction differs from germline at one of its ends, possibly a read error. The DNA for the CDR3 is TGTGCCAGTAGTTCGACAGGGGGCCCAACCTACGAGCAGTACTTC. This encodes CASSSTGGPTYEQYF. The chain links TRBV28 to TRBJ2-7; 10 positions match TRBD1. Looked up from germline, CDR1 is MDHEN and CDR2 is SYDVKM. The CDR3 contains 15 residues.

This chain uses TRBV6-6 with TRBJ1-1; 10 nucleotides line up with TRBD1. After removal of 7 bases from V and 5 bases from J, the junction contained 10 bases not matched to a gene. The CDR3 consists of 15 residues. In germline, CDR1 is MNHNY, CDR2 SVGAGI (reference sequence). CDR3 residues: CASTSGTGVRTEAFF. The CDR3 DNA follows: TGTGCCAGCACCTCCGGGACAGGGGTTAGGACTGAAGCTTTCTTT.

The V gene is TRBV27, the J gene TRBJ1-4; TRBD1 agrees at 7 bases. V lost 6 bases to trimming and J lost 3 bases; unmatched junction nucleotides: 7. The CDR3 loop spans 15 amino acids. Germline V CDR1 and CDR2: MNHEY, SMNVEV (reference sequence). The CDR3 nucleotides read TGTGCCAGCAGCGGAACAGGGGCCCCTAATGAAAAACTGTTTTTT. The encoded protein is CASSGTGAPNEKLFF.

The DNA of the CDR3 is TGTGCCAGCAGTCCGCTGGCGGACTCCTACGAGCAGTACTTC. Protein product: CASSPLADSYEQYF. The rearrangement uses TRBV7-2 and TRBJ2-7, with D uncertain. Trimming removed 6 bases from V and 0 bases from J, with 12 bases in between. The germline CDR1 and CDR2 sequences are SGHTA and FQGNSA. This CDR3 is 14 amino acids long.

The chain has TRBV4-3 and TRBJ1-5; D uncertain. Germline V lookup: CDR1 LGHNA, CDR2 YSLEER. Trimming removed 0 bases at V and 0 bases at J, with 6 bases between. The CDR3 contains 15 residues. The DNA of the CDR3 is TGCGCCAGCAGCCAAGATCGAGTTAGCAATCAGCCCCAGCATTTT. Amino acid sequence: CASSQDRVSNQPQHF.

This clone was found a few times. The chain has TRBV6-5 and TRBJ2-7; D possibly matches TRBD1 or TRBD2 (5 bases each). CDR3 size: 13 residues. Germline V CDR1 and CDR2: MNHEY, SVGAGI. The V and J ends lost 2 bases and 4 bases respectively, with 9 bases between them. The CDR3 here is CASSYGGRYEQYF. The CDR3 DNA is TGTGCCAGCAGTTACGGGGGTCGGTACGAGCAGTACTTC.

V is TRBV7-2 and J is TRBJ1-2; D may be TRBD1 (5 bases). Germline V CDR1 and CDR2: SGHTA, FQGNSA. Trimming removed 5 bases at V and 5 bases at J, with 9 bases between. The CDR3 contains 12 residues. The CDR3 coding sequence is TGTGCCAGCAGCCCCCCAGGGTATGGCTACACCTTC. Amino acids: CASSPPGYGYTF.

The chain joins TRBV19 to TRBJ2-7; D tentatively reads TRBD1 or TRBD2 (6 bases each). Germline V CDR1 and CDR2: LNHDA, SQIVND (reference sequence). The ends were cut back, 6 bases at V and 2 bases at J, with 8 bases in the middle. This CDR3 comprises 12 residues. The chain's CDR3 is CASSRGPYEQYF. For the CDR3, the DNA is TGTGCCAGTAGCCGGGGGCCCTACGAGCAGTACTTC.

V gene TRBV27 combines with J gene TRBJ1-5; D call uncertain. The CDR3 is 13 residues long. Trimming pared 4 bases from V and 7 bases from J, leaving 11 bases between. CDR1 and CDR2 from the germline V gene are MNHEY and SMNVEV (reference sequence). The CDR3 protein is CASSWDVRQPQHF. CDR3 nucleotide sequence: TGTGCCAGCAGTTGGGATGTCAGGCAGCCCCAGCATTTT.

The gene calls are TRBV5-1 and TRBJ2-7; the match to TRBD1 covers 7 bases. Germline values: CDR1 SGHRS, CDR2 YFSETQ. The CDR3 runs to 14 residues. V shed 3 bases and J 1 base; nucleotides not matched to a gene: 4. CDR3: CASSSGTASYEQYF. Here the CDR3 DNA reads TGCGCCAGCAGCTCCGGGACAGCGTCCTACGAGCAGTACTTC.

The CDR3 is CASSVDLSGELFF. CDR3 DNA sequence: TGTGCCAGCAGCGTAGATCTATCCGGGGAGCTGTTTTTT. The genes are TRBV9 and TRBJ2-2; D not certain. Trimming cost V 0 bases and J 6 bases, with 6 bases left between them. The CDR3 covers 13 residues. The germline V gene encodes CDR1 SGDLS and CDR2 YYNGEE.